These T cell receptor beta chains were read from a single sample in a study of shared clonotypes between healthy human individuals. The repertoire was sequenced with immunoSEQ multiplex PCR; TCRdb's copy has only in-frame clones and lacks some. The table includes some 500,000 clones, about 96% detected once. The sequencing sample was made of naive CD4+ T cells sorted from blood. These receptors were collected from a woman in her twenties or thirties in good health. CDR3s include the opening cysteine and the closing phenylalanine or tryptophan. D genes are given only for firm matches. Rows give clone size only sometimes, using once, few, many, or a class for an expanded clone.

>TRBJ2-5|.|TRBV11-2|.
TGTGCCAGCAGCTTTGGAGGGGGGTGGGAGACCCAGTACTTC
CASSFGGGWETQYF
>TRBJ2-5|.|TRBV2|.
TGTGCCAGCAGCTTTGAAACTAGGGGACAAGAGACCCAGTACTTC
CASSFETRGQETQYF
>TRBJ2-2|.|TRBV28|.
TGTGCCAGCAGCCCGATTCGAGGATTGAACACCGGGGAGCTGTTTTTT
CASSPIRGLNTGELFF
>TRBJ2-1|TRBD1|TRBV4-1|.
TGCGCCAGCAGCCTAACCAGTCCGGGACAGGGAAACTCCTACAATGAGCAGTTCTTC
CASSLTSPGQGNSYNEQFF
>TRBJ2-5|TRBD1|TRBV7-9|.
TGTGCCAGCATACGAGCGAACAGGGGAAATCAAGAGACCCAGTACTTC
CASIRANRGNQETQYF
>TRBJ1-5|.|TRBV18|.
TGTGCCAGCTCACCGACAGGAATCAATCAGCCCCAGCATTTT
CASSPTGINQPQHF
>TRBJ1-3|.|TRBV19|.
TGTGCCAGTAGTACAGGAACCTCTGGAAACACCATATATTTT
CASSTGTSGNTIYF
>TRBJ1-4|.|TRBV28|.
TGTGCCAGCAGTTCGGGGGACGATGAAAAACTGTTTTTT
CASSSGDDEKLFF
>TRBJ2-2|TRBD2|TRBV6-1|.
TGTGCCAGCAGTGGACTAGCGGAGGCCGGGGAGCTGTTTTTT
CASSGLAEAGELFF
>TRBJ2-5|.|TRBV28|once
TGTGCCAGCAGGTACAGGGAGCAGACCCAGTACTTC
CASRYREQTQYF
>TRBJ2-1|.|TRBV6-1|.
TGTGCCAGCAGTCAGACGGGGAATGAGCAGTTCTTC
CASSQTGNEQFF
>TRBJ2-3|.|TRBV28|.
TGTGCCAGCAGTTCCCTCCAAGCACGGAGACGCACAGATACGCAGTATTTT
CASSSLQARRRTDTQYF
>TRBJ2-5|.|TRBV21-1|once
TGTGCCAGCAGCAAAAAGCTAGGATGGGGTTTTCAAGAGACCCAGTACTTC
CASSKKLGWGFQETQYF
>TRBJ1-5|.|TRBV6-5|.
TGTGCCAGCAGCTTAGATGGGAATCAGCCCCAGCATTTT
CASSLDGNQPQHF
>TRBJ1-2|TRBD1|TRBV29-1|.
TGCAGCGTTGATGCCAAGACAGGGACCGACTATGGCTACACCTTC
CSVDAKTGTDYGYTF
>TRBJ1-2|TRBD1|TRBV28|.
TGTGCCAGCAGTTTGCCGGGACAGTCTAACTATGGCTACACCTTC
CASSLPGQSNYGYTF
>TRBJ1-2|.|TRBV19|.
TGTGCCAGTAGTATTCGTTTGCGACAGACTAACTATGGCTACACCTTC
CASSIRLRQTNYGYTF
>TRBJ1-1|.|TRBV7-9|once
TGTGCCAGCAGCTTAGAACAGGGCTACACTGAAGCTTTCTTT
CASSLEQGYTEAFF
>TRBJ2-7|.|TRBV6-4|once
TGTGCCAGCGCCCGGGAGTTCGGCTACGAGCAGTACTTC
CASAREFGYEQYF
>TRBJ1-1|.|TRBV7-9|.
TGTGCCAGCAGCTTAGGACAGCCCAACACTGAAGCTTTCTTT
CASSLGQPNTEAFF
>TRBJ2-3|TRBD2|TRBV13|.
TGTGCCAGCAGCTCCAAGACTAGCGGGGGGATCACAGATACGCAGTATTTT
CASSSKTSGGITDTQYF
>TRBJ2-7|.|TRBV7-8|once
TGTGCCAGCAGCTTAGCGGACGGACCCTACGAGCAGTACTTC
CASSLADGPYEQYF
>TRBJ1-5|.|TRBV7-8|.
TGTGCCAGCAGCTTAGCGCACAGGGTAAGCAATCAGCCCCAGCATTTT
CASSLAHRVSNQPQHF
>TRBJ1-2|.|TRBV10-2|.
TGCGCCAGCAGTGAGCTTAGGGGTGGCTACACCTTC
CASSELRGGYTF
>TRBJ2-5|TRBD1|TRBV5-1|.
TGCGCCAGCAGCTTGGAGGACAGGGTTGAGGAGACCCAGTACTTC
CASSLEDRVEETQYF
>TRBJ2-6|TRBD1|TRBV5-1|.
TGCGCCAGCAGCTTGGCGGGGACAGGGAAAACTGGGGCCAACGTCCTGACTTTC
CASSLAGTGKTGANVLTF
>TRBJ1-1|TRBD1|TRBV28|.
TGTGCCAGCAGCCCCCCGGACAGGAGGAACACTGAAGCTTTCTTT
CASSPPDRRNTEAFF
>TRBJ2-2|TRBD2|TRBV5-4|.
TGTGCCAGCAGCTTGGCGGCTAGCGGGTTATACACCGGGGAGCTGTTTTTT
CASSLAASGLYTGELFF
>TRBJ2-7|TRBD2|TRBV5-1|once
TGCGCCAGCAGCTTGGCCCTAGCGGGAGGGCCTTACGAGCAGTACTTC
CASSLALAGGPYEQYF
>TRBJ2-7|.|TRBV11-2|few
TGTGCCAGCAGCTTATCGGACAGCCAAGCCTACGAGCAGTACTTC
CASSLSDSQAYEQYF
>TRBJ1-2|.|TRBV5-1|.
TGCGCCAGCAGCTGGGACACCCCAGCGGACTATGGCTACACCTTC
CASSWDTPADYGYTF
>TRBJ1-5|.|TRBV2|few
TGTGCCAGCAGTGATCCCAAAGGCAGGGGTGACAATCAGCCCCAGCATTTT
CASSDPKGRGDNQPQHF
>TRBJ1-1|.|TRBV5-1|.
TGCGCCAGCAGCTTAGGCTCCGGGGGGAGCACTGAAGCTTTCTTT
CASSLGSGGSTEAFF
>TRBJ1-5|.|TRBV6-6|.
TGTGCCAGCAGTTACTCGGGACAGCCCCAGCATTTT
CASSYSGQPQHF
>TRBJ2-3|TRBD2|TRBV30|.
TGTGCCTGGAGTAGGGACTACACAGATACGCAGTATTTT
CAWSRDYTDTQYF
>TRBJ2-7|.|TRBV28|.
TGTGCCAGCAGTTTTGCCTTGGCCCGGGACAATTTTTACGAGCAGTACTTC
CASSFALARDNFYEQYF
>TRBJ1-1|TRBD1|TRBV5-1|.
TGCGCCAGCAGGATCGATCCGGGACAGATGAACACTGAAGCTTTCTTT
CASRIDPGQMNTEAFF
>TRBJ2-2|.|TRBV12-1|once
TGTGCCAGCAGCTCACCGTTCCGGGACAGGGAGTATATCGGGGAGCTGTTTTTT
CASSSPFRDREYIGELFF
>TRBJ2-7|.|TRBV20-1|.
TGCAGTGCTAGCAGCGCTGGCGAGCAGTACTTC
CSASSAGEQYF
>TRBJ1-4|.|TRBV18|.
TGTGCCAGCTCACCAAACAGGGCCCCCACTGAAAAACTGTTTTTT
CASSPNRAPTEKLFF
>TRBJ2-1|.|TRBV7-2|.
TGTGCCAGCAGCTTAAGTTTGGGACGGGCCCCCTACAATGAGCAGTTCTTC
CASSLSLGRAPYNEQFF
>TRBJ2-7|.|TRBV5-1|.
TGCGCCAGCAGCTTGCTAGTGGGGCCTAACTACGAGCAGTACTTC
CASSLLVGPNYEQYF
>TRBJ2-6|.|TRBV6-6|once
TGTGCCAGCAGGGGTCAAGGGGCCAACGTCCTGACTTTC
CASRGQGANVLTF
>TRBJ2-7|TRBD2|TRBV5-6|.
TGTGCCAGCAGCTTGGACCCAGCGGGGACCTACGAGCAGTACTTC
CASSLDPAGTYEQYF
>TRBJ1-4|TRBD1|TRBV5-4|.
TGTGCCAGCAGCTCACAGGGGCGGCACGGTAATGAAAAACTGTTTTTT
CASSSQGRHGNEKLFF
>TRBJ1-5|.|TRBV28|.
TGTGCCAGCAGTTTTTGGAGGGCTCGGATAAATAGCAGCAATCAGCCCCAGCATTTT
CASSFWRARINSSNQPQHF
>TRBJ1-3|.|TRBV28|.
TGTGCCAGCAGTTTGGGCAACGCTGGAAACACCATATATTTT
CASSLGNAGNTIYF
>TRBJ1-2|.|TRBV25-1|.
TGTGCCAGCAGTGCGGACGCCCTCCTGCGGGGCTACACCTTC
CASSADALLRGYTF
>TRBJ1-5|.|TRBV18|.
TGTGCCAGCTCACCACAGGAAGAGGGATCGACACAGCCCCAGCATTTT
CASSPQEEGSTQPQHF
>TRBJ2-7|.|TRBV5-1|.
TGCGCCAGCAGCCTTGGGGCGACAGCGATTTACGAGCAGTACTTC
CASSLGATAIYEQYF
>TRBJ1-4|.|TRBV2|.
TGTGCCAGCAGGGAGGGGAGTACCCGTGAAAAACTGTTTTTT
CASREGSTREKLFF
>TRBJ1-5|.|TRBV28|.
TGTGCCAGCTCAGGGATCCAGCCCCAGCATTTT
CASSGIQPQHF
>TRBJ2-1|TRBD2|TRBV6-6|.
TGTGCCAGCAGTTACTCGACGAGCGGGAGGGCGTATGAGCAGTTCTTC
CASSYSTSGRAYEQFF
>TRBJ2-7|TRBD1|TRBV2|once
TGTGCCAGCAGTGGGACAGGGAGCTCCTACGAGCAGTACTTC
CASSGTGSSYEQYF
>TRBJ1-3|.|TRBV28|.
TGTGCCAGCAGTTTCGGGGCAGTCTCTGGAAACACCATATATTTT
CASSFGAVSGNTIYF
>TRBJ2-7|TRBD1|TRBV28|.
TGTGCCAGCCGTGGACCGGGACAGGGGTTAACCGAGCAGTACTTC
CASRGPGQGLTEQYF
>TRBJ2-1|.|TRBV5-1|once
TGCGCCAGCAGCTTTGTGGGAGGGGGCAATGAGCAGTTCTTC
CASSFVGGGNEQFF
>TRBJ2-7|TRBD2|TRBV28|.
TGTGCCAGCAGTTCAGCTAGCGGGATAAGGTCCTACGAGCAGTACTTC
CASSSASGIRSYEQYF